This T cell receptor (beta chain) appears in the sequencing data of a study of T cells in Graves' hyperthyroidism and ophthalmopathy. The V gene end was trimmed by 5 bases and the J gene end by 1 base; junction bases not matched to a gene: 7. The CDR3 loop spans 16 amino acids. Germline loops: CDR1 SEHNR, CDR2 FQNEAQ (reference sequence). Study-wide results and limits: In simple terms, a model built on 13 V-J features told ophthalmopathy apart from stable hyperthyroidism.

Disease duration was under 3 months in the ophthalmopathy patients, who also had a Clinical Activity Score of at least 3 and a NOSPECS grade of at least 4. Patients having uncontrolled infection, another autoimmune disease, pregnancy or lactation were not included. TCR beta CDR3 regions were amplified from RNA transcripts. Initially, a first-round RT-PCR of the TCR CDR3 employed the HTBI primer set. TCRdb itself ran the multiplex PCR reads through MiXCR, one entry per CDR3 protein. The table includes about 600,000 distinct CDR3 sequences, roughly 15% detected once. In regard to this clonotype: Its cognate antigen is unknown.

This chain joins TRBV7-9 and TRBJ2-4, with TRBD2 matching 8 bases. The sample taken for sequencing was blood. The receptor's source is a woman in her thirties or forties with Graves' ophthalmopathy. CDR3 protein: CASSNSGSLAKNIQYF. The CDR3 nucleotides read TGTGCCAGCAGCAACAGCGGGAGTCTGGCCAAAAACATTCAGTACTTC.